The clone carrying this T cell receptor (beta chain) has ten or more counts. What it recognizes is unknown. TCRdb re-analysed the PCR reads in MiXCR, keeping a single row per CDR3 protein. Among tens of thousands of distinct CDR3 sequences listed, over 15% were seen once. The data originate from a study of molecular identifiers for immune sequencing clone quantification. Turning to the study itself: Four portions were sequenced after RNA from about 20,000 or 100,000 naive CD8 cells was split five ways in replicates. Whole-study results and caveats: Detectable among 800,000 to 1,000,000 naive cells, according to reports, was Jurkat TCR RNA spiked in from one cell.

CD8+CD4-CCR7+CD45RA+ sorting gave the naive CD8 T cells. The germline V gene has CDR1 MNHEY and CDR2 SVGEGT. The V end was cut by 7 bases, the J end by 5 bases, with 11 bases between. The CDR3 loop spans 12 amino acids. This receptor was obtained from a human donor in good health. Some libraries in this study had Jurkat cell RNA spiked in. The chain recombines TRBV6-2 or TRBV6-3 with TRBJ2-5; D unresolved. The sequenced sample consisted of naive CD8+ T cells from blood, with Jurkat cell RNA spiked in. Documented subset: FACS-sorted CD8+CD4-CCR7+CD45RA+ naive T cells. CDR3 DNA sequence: TGTGCCAGCACCAGGAGTGGGGAGACCCAGTACTTC. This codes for CASTRSGETQYF.